In its sample, the clone carrying this TCR beta chain was seen a few times. Its antigen is undetermined. This record belongs to a study of cytomegalovirus exposure and HLA in healthy donors. General study points: Later analysis showed TCR association rates varying by HLA locus, highest for DRB1 and lowest for HLA-C.

CDR3 length: 15 residues. The germline V gene encodes CDR1 MGHRA and CDR2 YSYEKL. Trimming shortened V by 1 base and J by 5 bases, and 12 bases separated the two germline ends. The PCR was carried out with 60 Vbeta primers and 13 Jbeta primers. Profiling relied on immunoSEQ multiplex PCR, and the TCRdb table lists in-frame clones only, not all of them. The top ten clones hold around 2% of a sample with approximately 190,000 clones, approximately 81% of them seen once. This receptor was identified in a young woman in good health and CMV-seropositive. This sequence joins TRBV4-1 and TRBJ2-1, with D possibly matching TRBD1 (6 bases). Sequenced input: PBMCs. Written as DNA, the CDR3 is TGCGCCAGCAGCCAAGTGGGGGCTAGCCACAATGAGCAGTTCTTC. This gives the protein CASSQVGASHNEQFF.